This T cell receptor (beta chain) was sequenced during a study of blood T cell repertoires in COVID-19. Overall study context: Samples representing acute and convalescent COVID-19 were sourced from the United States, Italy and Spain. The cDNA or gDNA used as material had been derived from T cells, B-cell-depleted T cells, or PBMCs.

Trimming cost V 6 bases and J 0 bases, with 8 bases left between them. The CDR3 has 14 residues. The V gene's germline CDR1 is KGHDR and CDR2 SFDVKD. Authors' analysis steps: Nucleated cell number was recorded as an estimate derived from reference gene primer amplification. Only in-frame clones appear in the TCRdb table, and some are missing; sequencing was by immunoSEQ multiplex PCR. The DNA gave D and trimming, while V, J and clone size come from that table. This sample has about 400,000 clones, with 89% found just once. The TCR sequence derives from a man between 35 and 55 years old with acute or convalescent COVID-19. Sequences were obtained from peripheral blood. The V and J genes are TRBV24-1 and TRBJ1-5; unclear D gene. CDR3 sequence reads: CATSRGDSNQPQHF. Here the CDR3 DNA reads TGTGCCACCAGTCGGGGAGATAGCAATCAGCCCCAGCATTTT.